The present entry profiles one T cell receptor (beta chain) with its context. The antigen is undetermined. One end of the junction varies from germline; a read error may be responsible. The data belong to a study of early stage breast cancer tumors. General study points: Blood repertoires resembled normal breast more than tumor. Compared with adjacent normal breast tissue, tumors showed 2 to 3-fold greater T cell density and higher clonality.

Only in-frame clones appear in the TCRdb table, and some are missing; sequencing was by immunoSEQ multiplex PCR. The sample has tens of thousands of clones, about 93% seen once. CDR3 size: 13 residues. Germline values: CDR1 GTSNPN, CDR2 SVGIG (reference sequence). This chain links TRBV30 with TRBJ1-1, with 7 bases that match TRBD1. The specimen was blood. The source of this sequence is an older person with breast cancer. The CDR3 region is CAWRHSGQLTWGF. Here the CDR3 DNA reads TGTGCCTGGAGACACTCGGGACAGCTGACCTGGGGTTTT.